The 27 T cell receptor beta chains reported below all come from one sample, sequenced in a study of metastatic and nonmetastatic thyroid tumors. Patients were all untreated before their thyroid surgery. With MiXCR, TCRdb called clones anew from the PCR reads. This table holds just under 45,000 clones, about 3.2% found once. The specimen sequenced was blood. Every receptor here comes from a female donor with papillary thyroid cancer or a benign thyroid nodule (not recorded which). Some clones in this sample may be carry-over from other donors' samples.

This clone came up a few times. One junction end does not reproduce the germline sequence, and a read error may be involved. This sample also contains other DNA sequences that code for the same CDR3. The chain joins TRBV9 to TRBJ1-4; 7 bases match TRBD1. CDR1 SGDLS and CDR2 YYNGEE come from the germline V gene. The CDR3 has 14 residues. DNA for the CDR3: TGTGCCAGCAGCGCACAGGGGACGGATGAAAAACTGTTTTTC. Translated, it gives CASSAQGTDEKLFF.

The sample holds many counts of this clone. The CDR3 is CASSRQGVGYTF. The CDR3 DNA sequence: TGTGCCAGTAGTCGACAGGGGGTAGGCTACACCTTC. J is TRBJ1-2 and V is TRBV19; 9 bases line up with TRBD1. Germline trimming cut 5 bases from V and 8 bases from J; bases unmatched to any gene: 3. This CDR3 is built from 12 residues. Germline loops: CDR1 LNHDA, CDR2 SQIVND (reference sequence).

This clone was counted ten times or more. This chain uses TRBV7-2 with TRBJ1-2; no reliable D call. The V gene lost 3 bases and the J gene lost 8 bases, with 13 bases spanning the gap. The CDR3 extends over 13 amino acids. Germline V lookup: CDR1 SGHTA, CDR2 FQGNSA. The CDR3 coding sequence is TGTGCCAGCAGCTTTGCATGGGCGGGGGGCTACACCTTC. Translated: CASSFAWAGGYTF. The variable domain in full, with the rest retrieved from reference TRBV7-2 and TRBJ1-2, is GAGVSQSPSNKVTEKGKDVELRCDPISGHTALYWYRQSLGQGLEFLIYFQGNSAPDKSGLPSDRFSAERTGGSVSTLTIQRTQQEDSAVYLCASSFAWAGGYTFGSGTRLTVV.

This clone was seen repeatedly, ten times or more. This chain uses TRBV2 with TRBJ2-3, with 7 bases that match TRBD2. The CDR3 is 15 amino acids. Per the germline V gene, CDR1 is SNHLY and CDR2 is FYNNEI. V was pared by 4 bases and J by 4 bases, with 8 bases of the junction left unmatched. CDR3: CASSVGSGLADTQYF. For the CDR3, the DNA is TGTGCCAGCAGTGTGGGTAGCGGGCTAGCAGATACGCAGTATTTT.

This clone has more than one count but fewer than ten. V and J are TRBV6-2 or TRBV6-3 and TRBJ2-2; D not certain. The CDR3 is 14 amino acids. Trimming shortened V by 6 bases and J by 0 bases, and 8 bases separated the two germline ends. The germline CDR1 and CDR2 sequences are MNHEY and SVGEGT. CDR3 sequence (DNA): TGTGCCAGCAGGACGGCCTCGAACACCGGGGAGCTGTTTTTT. This gives the protein CASRTASNTGELFF.

This clone was observed at least ten times. This chain links TRBV24-1 with TRBJ2-7, with 10 bases aligning to TRBD1. CDR1 is KGHDR and CDR2 is SFDVKD in the germline V gene. The CDR3 is 15 residues long. V shed 3 bases and J 4 bases; nucleotides not matched to a gene: 5. The CDR3 region has the DNA TGTGCCACCAGTGATCCTGGGACAGGGGTTTACGAGCAGTACTTC. It codes for CATSDPGTGVYEQYF.

This clone was found many times. The chain combines TRBV5-6 with TRBJ1-2, with a possible D match to TRBD1 (6 bases). The CDR3 length is 15 residues. Germline V CDR1 and CDR2: SGHDT, YYEEEE. The ends were cut back, 4 bases at V and 8 bases at J, with 21 bases in the middle. The CDR3 protein is CASSPTPGQRGGYTF. The CDR3 coding sequence is TGTGCCAGCAGCCCGACACCGGGACAAAGAGGGGGCTACACCTTC.

Many counts were recorded for this clone. This chain uses TRBV29-1 with TRBJ1-1; 7 positions match TRBD1. Germline values: CDR1 SQVTM, CDR2 ANQGSEA. CDR3 length: 13 amino acids. V lost 5 bases to trimming and J lost 3 bases; unmatched junction nucleotides: 6. The CDR3, as DNA: TGCAGCGTTCTAACAGGGGCGGACACTGAAGCTTTCTTT. It yields the protein CSVLTGADTEAFF.

Only a few counts were recorded for this clone. The chain carries TRBV12-3 or TRBV12-4 and TRBJ2-4, with D uncertain. The CDR3 consists of 13 residues. V dropped 6 bases and J dropped 2 bases, with 8 bases sitting between them. CDR3 coding DNA: TGTGCCAGCAGATCGAGTTCCAAAAACATTCAGTACTTC. It yields the protein CASRSSSKNIQYF.

This clone was observed a handful of times. This chain links TRBV28 with TRBJ1-1; unclear D gene. Germline V gene lookup returns CDR1 MDHEN and CDR2 SYDVKM. The CDR3 runs 10 residues. Trimming left V 7 bases short and J 10 bases short, with 10 bases between. The CDR3 spells CASMGSGAFF. The CDR3 nucleotides read TGTGCCAGCATGGGGTCAGGAGCTTTCTTT. The full variable domain, rest sourced from reference TRBV28 and TRBJ1-1, is DVKVTQSSRYLVKRTGEKVFLECVQDMDHENMFWYRQDPGLGLRLIYFSYDVKMKEKGDIPEGYSVSREKKERFSLILESASTNQTSMYLCASMGSGAFFGQGTRLTVV.

This clone was counted at least ten times. V usage is TRBV20-1 and J usage is TRBJ2-1; TRBD1 is a possible D gene (7 bases). Between the trimmed V and J ends, which lost 5 bases and 9 bases, there was a span of 20 bases. The CDR3 runs 14 residues. The germline gives CDR1 DFQATT, CDR2 SNEGSKA (reference sequence). Here the CDR3 reads CSAPRGRGAVEQFF. DNA of the CDR3: TGCAGTGCTCCCCGCGGCAGGGGGGCGGTTGAGCAGTTCTTC.

This clone has only a few counts. The chain links TRBV2 to TRBJ2-3; D gene uncertain. The CDR3 covers 13 residues. Per germline, CDR1 SNHLY and CDR2 FYNNEI. The V gene lost 8 bases and the J gene lost 1 base, with 10 bases spanning the gap. DNA for the CDR3: TGTGCCAGCTATGGTGGGGGCACAGATACGCAGTATTTT. Its translation: CASYGGGTDTQYF. Using reference TRBV2 and TRBJ2-3 for the parts outside the CDR3, the full variable domain is EPEVTQTPSHQVTQMGQEVILRCVPISNHLYFYWYRQILGQKVEFLVSFYNNEISEKSEIFDDQFSVERPDGSNFTLKIRSTKLEDSAMYFCASYGGGTDTQYFGPGTRLTVL.

This clone turned up a few times. The rearrangement links TRBV20-1 to TRBJ1-6; TRBD1 is a possible D gene (6 bases). The V end lost 6 bases, the J end lost 5 bases, and 17 bases lay between the germline ends. The CDR3 sequence is 15 residues long. Germline V lookup: CDR1 DFQATT, CDR2 SNEGSKA (reference sequence). The CDR3 region is CSARTVKYNNSPLHF. The CDR3 DNA reads as TGCAGTGCCCGGACAGTGAAGTATAATAATTCACCCCTCCACTTT.

The rearrangement uses TRBV11-3 and TRBJ2-7; 13 nucleotides agree with TRBD2. The CDR3 runs to 15 residues. Trimming cost V 5 bases and J 4 bases; bases outside gene matches: 5. Germline V CDR1 and CDR2: SGHNT, YENEEA. The CDR3 DNA sequence: TGTGCCAGCAGCCTAAGACTAGCGGGGGGATACGAGCAGTACTTC. Its protein is CASSLRLAGGYEQYF.

This clone was counted at least ten times. The chain has TRBV28 and TRBJ1-2; perhaps TRBD1 as D (5 bases). The CDR3 contains 14 residues. The germline V and J ends were trimmed by 6 bases and 9 bases, with 20 bases remaining between them. Germline V gives CDR1 MDHEN, CDR2 SYDVKM. The CDR3 loop is CASSLGTGVGSYTF. The CDR3 coding sequence is TGTGCCAGCAGCCTAGGGACCGGGGTCGGGAGCTACACCTTC.

The rearrangement links TRBV12-3 or TRBV12-4 to TRBJ1-2, with D perhaps matching TRBD1 (6 bases). The CDR3 runs 14 residues. V lost 4 bases and J lost 4, with 13 bases in between. The CDR3 sequence is CASSSRQALYGYTF. In DNA, the CDR3 is TGTGCCAGCAGTTCCCGACAGGCTCTCTATGGCTACACCTTC.

This clone showed up many times. The gene calls are TRBV6-1 and TRBJ1-6; D might be TRBD1 (5 bases). Germline V gene lookup returns CDR1 MNHNS and CDR2 SASEGT. The CDR3 has 15 residues. The ends were cut back, 5 bases at V and 6 bases at J, with 14 bases in the middle. The CDR3 DNA reads TGTGCCAGCAGTCCGGACATGCCCTTTAATTCACCCCTCCACTTT. The encoded protein is CASSPDMPFNSPLHF.

This clone showed up many times. The sample carries other DNA sequences with the same CDR3. The chain combines TRBV9 with TRBJ2-7; 8 nucleotides agree with TRBD1. Germline V gene data show CDR1 as SGDLS and CDR2 as YYNGEE. V shed 0 bases and J 4 bases; nucleotides not matched to a gene: 9. This CDR3 is built from 16 residues. In DNA, the CDR3 is TGTGCCAGCAGCGTAGGAGGGACAGGCCTTGCTTACGAGCAGTACTTC. Translation gives CASSVGGTGLAYEQYF.

Many counts were recorded for this clone. V is TRBV7-3 and J is TRBJ2-1, with 7 bases matching TRBD2. The length of the CDR3 is 15 residues. V was pared by 0 bases and J by 4 bases, with 3 bases of the junction left unmatched. Germline values: CDR1 SGHTA, CDR2 FQGTGA. The CDR3: CASSLTTSSYNEQFF. In DNA, the CDR3 is TGTGCCAGCAGCTTAACGACTAGCAGTTACAATGAGCAGTTCTTC. The whole variable domain, remainder taken from reference TRBV7-3 and TRBJ2-1, is GAGVSQTPSNKVTEKGKYVELRCDPISGHTALYWYRQSLGQGPEFLIYFQGTGAADDSGLPNDRFFAVRPEGSVSTLKIQRTERGDSAVYLCASSLTTSSYNEQFFGPGTRLTVL.

This clone has just a few counts. This sequence joins TRBV28 and TRBJ2-5; TRBD1 matches at 7 bases. The junction had 7 bases not matched to a gene; V was cut back by 2 bases and J by 1 base. From germline, CDR1 is MDHEN and CDR2 SYDVKM. This CDR3 is built from 16 residues. This CDR3 is CASSLIKGAIQETQYF. The DNA of the CDR3 is TGTGCCAGCAGTTTAATTAAGGGGGCGATCCAAGAGACCCAGTACTTC.

This clone was found many times. The chain uses TRBV12-3 or TRBV12-4 and TRBJ2-7; weak D call: TRBD1 (5 bases). There are 15 residues in the CDR3. Trimming stripped 7 bases from V and 6 bases from J, with 22 bases between. The CDR3 region has the DNA TGTGCCAGCACGAAGGGGCAGGCTTTAAGTGTCGAGCAGTACTTC. It codes for CASTKGQALSVEQYF.

To note about this clone: At one boundary the junction diverges from the germline segment, which might be a read error. The chain employs TRBV5-6 and TRBJ1-2, with D possibly being TRBD1 (5 bases). Germline-derived CDR1 and CDR2 are SGHDT and YYEEEE. The CDR3 is made up of 13 amino acids. The CDR3 spells CASTPLRGYGYNF. CDR3 DNA: TGTGCCAGCACCCCCTTAAGGGGTTATGGCTACAACTTC.

This clone has ten or more counts. The rearrangement joins TRBV5-6 to TRBJ2-7, with D hard to call. In germline, CDR1 is SGHDT, CDR2 YYEEEE. V was trimmed by 4 bases and J by 3 bases, leaving 11 bases between them. The CDR3 loop spans 13 amino acids. The CDR3: CASSKDINYEQYF. DNA for the CDR3: TGTGCCAGCAGCAAAGACATTAACTACGAGCAGTACTTC.

This clone was picked up one time. Its ends do not fully match the called genes, so a read error is possible. V is TRBV12-3 or TRBV12-4 and J is TRBJ2-2, with D perhaps given as TRBD1 or TRBD2 (5 bases each). The CDR3 has 15 residues. Here the CDR3 reads CASRFLGTQPRELFF. The CDR3 DNA sequence: TGTGCCAGCCGTTTTCTCGGGACCCAACCGAGGGAGCTGTTTTTT.

This clone has a count of ten or more. The chain combines TRBV12-3 or TRBV12-4 with TRBJ1-2; no definite D call. The CDR3 is 13 residues long. Trimming shortened V by 6 bases and J by 4 bases, and 12 bases separated the two germline ends. The DNA for the CDR3 is TGTGCCAGCAGCCAAGAGGGCGTCTATGGCTACACCTTC. Encoded protein: CASSQEGVYGYTF.

This clone was recorded a few times. J is TRBJ1-4 and V is TRBV6-1, with TRBD1 matching over 8 bases. Germline V CDR1 and CDR2: MNHNS, SASEGT. The V and J ends lost 2 bases and 7 bases, in that order; junction bases with no gene match: 6. This CDR3 is built from 15 residues. The CDR3 region has the DNA TGTGCCAGCAGTGAATTGCAGGGGGCCAGTGAAAAACTGTTTTTT. Its protein is CASSELQGASEKLFF.

J is TRBJ2-2 and V is TRBV11-3; tentatively, D is TRBD1 (5 bases). The CDR3 sequence is 18 residues long. Germline V lookup: CDR1 SGHNT, CDR2 YENEEA. Trimming removed 0 bases from V and 1 base from J, with 15 bases in between. The CDR3 nucleotides are TGTGCCAGCAGCTTAGATCTTCCCAGGGCCGTGAACACCGGGGAGCTGTTTTTT. It translates to CASSLDLPRAVNTGELFF.